This T cell receptor (beta chain) was found in a study of cytomegalovirus exposure and HLA in healthy donors. Study-wide results and limits: Associated with HLA alleles at 0.05 false discovery rate in a later analysis were 16,951 TCR beta sequences. What was likely a sequencing artifact was a cluster of highly shared sequence variants. Donors belonging to an Asian-associated ancestry cluster reportedly showed fewer N-insertions in productive TCRs than the 666-donor mean, according to what a later analysis found.

Between the trimmed V and J ends, which lost 0 bases and 4 bases, there was a span of 8 bases. The CDR3 sequence is 14 residues long. Germline V lookup: CDR1 SGHNT, CDR2 YYREEE (reference sequence). A remark on this clone: The antigen remains undetermined.

The PCR was carried out with 60 Vbeta primers and 13 Jbeta primers. The method was immunoSEQ multiplex PCR; TCRdb's version includes in-frame clones alone and lacks a portion of them. The sample has 150,000 or so clones; roughly 79% are singletons. The clonotype was recovered from a woman younger than 35 in good health and CMV-seropositive. Specimen: PBMCs. The chain couples TRBV5-4 to TRBJ2-1; no definite D call. CDR3 sequence reads: CASSLGRNYNEQFF. CDR3 nucleotide sequence: TGTGCCAGCAGCTTGGGGCGGAATTACAATGAGCAGTTCTTC.